This entry features one TCR beta chain sequence. The specificity of this receptor is unknown. No much larger clonotype is one base removed from it; base qualities were not supplied. The data belong to a study of human T cells and chemical hapten exposure (dated by TCRdb to the early 2020s). At the level of the whole study: For sensitization, 2% DPC in acetone was applied to an approximately 2 cm by approximately 2 cm area of upper inner arm skin. Patients additionally received weekly therapeutic DPC doses to the scalp throughout the approximately 24-week study period. Patch tests used Finn chambers with 0.01% DPC on the upper back, scored after 6 days by International Contact Dermatitis Research Group standards. The patient cohort, mostly female, included alopecia areata with under or over 50% scalp involvement, alopecia totalis and alopecia universalis. Libraries were pooled for sequencing, and variation in per-sample TCR yields was attributed mainly to small differences in library volumes within the pool. This study followed changes in the peripheral blood TCR repertoire in vivo during primary and secondary sensitization of alopecia patients to the hapten diphenylcyclopropenone (DPC). Blood samples were taken from patients before sensitization (week 0) and at 2, 6 and about 24 weeks after DPC sensitization. About 28 alopecia patients gave blood for TCR sequencing at one to four time points (pre-sensitization, 2, 6 and 24 weeks).

The sample's time point label, in plain terms: pre-sensitization, week 0. The sample's treatment or condition label, decoded: therapeutic diphenylcyclopropenone sensitization with weekly scalp DPC. At every patch-test visit, the blood draw took place before the patch test was put on. Patients were considered eligible if aged 18 to 70, diagnosed with alopecia and deemed suitable for DPC therapy, and patients were excluded if pregnant. Unfractionated whole blood was collected in Tempus Blood RNA tubes, and total RNA was extracted from that blood. V and J are truncated by 4 bases and 1 base respectively, leaving an intervening sequence of 8 bases. Taken from the germline V gene, the CDR1 and CDR2 loops are SQVTM and ANQGSEA. Spanning cysteine to phenylalanine, the CDR3 consists of 13 amino acids. The kept DNA is CDR3 alone, 39 bases in frame from the first base. Results and caveats for the whole study, not just this receptor: The number of PT1 expanded TCRs positively correlated with patch test score, significant at thresholds 8, 16 and 32 but not 4. Because all patients had alopecia, a presumed autoimmune disease, the immune response of the patients might differ from that of healthy individuals. DPC sensitization did not change how many TCRs were above 1 in 1000 frequency, and no evidence was found of alterations in global repertoire structure. Significantly more large CDR3 similarity clusters were formed by expanded TCRs than by pre-sensitization or healthy control sets, consistent with antigen-driven responses. Repeated subsampling changed both the strength of the expansion versus patch-test correlation and the threshold at which the correlation became significant.

The library came from RACE. Instrument on record: NextSeq 500. During library preparation, unique molecular identifiers were attached to individual cDNA molecules so that TCRs could be counted quantitatively and reproducibly. Each blood RNA sample was used to sequence both TCR alpha and TCR beta chains. Per the original workflow: The median number of TCRs per sample was over 85,000, ranging from roughly 23,224 to 690,600. The Decombinator software suite was used to annotate the V, J and CDR3 of the TCR reads. Every sample was subsampled to the same number of TCRs (28,000) for the PS versus PT1 abundance plots. TCRs were defined as expanded if absent before sensitization and observed at least eight times at the 2-week time point. TCRdb reanalyzed the raw reads on its own, using fastp at Q25 for trimming and MiXCR for clone calling, and kept in-frame beta chains. Each CDR3 protein appears once, grouped with its most common genes and DNA. TCRdb, rather than the study authors, made the V and J calls. The sample table holds 150,000 to 200,000 distinct CDR3 sequences, of which around 30% were seen once. Nearly 3% of the sample is held by the ten biggest clonotypes.

The V gene is TRBV29-1 and the J gene is TRBJ1-5, with no confident D gene call. Specimen: whole blood, collected in connection with sensitization to the hapten diphenylcyclopropenone (DPC). This sequence was found in a woman in her 30s with alopecia areata. Some clones in this sample may be carry-over from other donors' samples. The CDR3 amino acid sequence is: CSVGRGSNQPQHF. The bases read TGCAGCGTTGGCCGAGGGAGCAATCAGCCCCAGCATTTT. With the rest looked up from the reference TRBV29-1 and TRBJ1-5 genes rather than sequenced, the full variable domain is SAVISQKPSRDICQRGTSLTIQCQVDSQVTMMFWYRQQPGQSLTLIATANQGSEATYESGFVIDKFPISRPNLTFSTLTVSNMSPEDSSIYLCSVGRGSNQPQHFGDGTRLSIL.